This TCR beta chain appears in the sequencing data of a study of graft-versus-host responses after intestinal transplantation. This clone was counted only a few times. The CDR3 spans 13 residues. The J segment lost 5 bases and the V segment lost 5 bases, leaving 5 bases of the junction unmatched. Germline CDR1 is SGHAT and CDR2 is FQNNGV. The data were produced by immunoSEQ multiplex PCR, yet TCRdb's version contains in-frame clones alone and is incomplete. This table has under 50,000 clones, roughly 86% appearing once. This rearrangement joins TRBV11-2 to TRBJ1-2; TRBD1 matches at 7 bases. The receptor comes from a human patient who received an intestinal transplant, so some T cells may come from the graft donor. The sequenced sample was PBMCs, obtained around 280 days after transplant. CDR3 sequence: CASSPGQDYGYTF. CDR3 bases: TGTGCCAGCAGCCCAGGACAGGATTATGGCTACACCTTC.